This is a list of T cell receptor beta chains from one sample in a study of beta chain features in type 1 diabetes. Method: immunoSEQ multiplex PCR; TCRdb's copy keeps in-frame clones and lacks some. The data show under 300,000 clones, with 11% seen just once and more than 0.015% held by the top ten. The sample taken for sequencing was naive CD4+ T cells from blood. Receptors originate from a man between 25 and 39 years old with type 1 diabetes. CDR3s include the opening cysteine and the closing phenylalanine or tryptophan. Fields, in order: V gene, J gene, D gene, clone size, CDR3 protein, CDR3 DNA. A D gene is named only where the DNA matches it firmly. The listing skips clone size in some rows; elsewhere it reads once, few, many or a size class.

V: TRBV20-1
J: TRBJ1-2
D: NA
size: NA
CDR3: CSARSYGYTF
DNA: TGCAGTGCTAGGAGCTATGGCTACACCTTC

V: TRBV28
J: TRBJ2-7
D: NA
size: NA
CDR3: CASSPGGRTYEQYF
DNA: TGTGCCAGCAGCCCTGGGGGCCGGACCTACGAGCAGTACTTC

V: TRBV13
J: TRBJ1-2
D: NA
size: NA
CDR3: CASSLGGYGYTF
DNA: TGTGCCAGCAGCTTAGGCGGCTATGGCTACACCTTC

V: TRBV9
J: TRBJ1-1
D: NA
size: few
CDR3: CASSTGSAGRNTEAFF
DNA: TGTGCCAGCAGCACGGGATCTGCCGGGCGGAACACTGAAGCTTTCTTT

V: TRBV7-2
J: TRBJ2-5
D: NA
size: few
CDR3: CASSPRMRGWETQYF
DNA: TGTGCCAGCAGCCCACGAATGCGGGGATGGGAGACCCAGTACTTC

V: TRBV27
J: TRBJ2-1
D: TRBD2
size: few
CDR3: CASSPMTSGGYNEQFF
DNA: TGTGCCAGCAGCCCCATGACTAGCGGGGGGTACAATGAGCAGTTCTTC

V: TRBV9
J: TRBJ1-6
D: NA
size: few
CDR3: CASSLTDNSPLHF
DNA: TGTGCCAGCAGTTTGACAGATAATTCACCCCTCCACTTT

V: TRBV5-1
J: TRBJ2-7
D: TRBD1
size: NA
CDR3: CASMPGQGYEQYF
DNA: TGCGCCAGCATGCCGGGACAGGGTTACGAGCAGTACTTC

V: TRBV7-2
J: TRBJ2-2
D: NA
size: NA
CDR3: CASSLTRTNTGELFF
DNA: TGTGCCAGCAGCTTAACCAGAACGAACACCGGGGAGCTGTTTTTT

V: TRBV27
J: TRBJ2-3
D: TRBD1
size: NA
CDR3: CASSSPGQGIDTQYF
DNA: TGTGCCAGCAGTTCCCCGGGACAGGGGATAGATACGCAGTATTTT

V: TRBV28
J: TRBJ1-4
D: NA
size: few
CDR3: CASSLSLGKGPNEKLFF
DNA: TGTGCCAGCAGTTTGTCCCTAGGGAAGGGGCCTAATGAAAAACTGTTTTTT

V: TRBV19
J: TRBJ2-5
D: NA
size: NA
CDR3: CASSIDPQGETQYF
DNA: TGTGCCAGTAGTATAGATCCTCAGGGGGAGACCCAGTACTTC

V: TRBV5-6
J: TRBJ1-5
D: NA
size: NA
CDR3: CASSLRRYSNQPQHF
DNA: TGTGCCAGCAGCTTACGGCGGTATAGCAATCAGCCCCAGCATTTT

V: TRBV6-5
J: TRBJ1-1
D: TRBD1
size: few
CDR3: CASRGQLNTEAFF
DNA: TGTGCCAGCCGGGGACAGCTGAACACTGAAGCTTTCTTT

V: TRBV18
J: TRBJ1-2
D: NA
size: NA
CDR3: CASSPYLVGDYGYTF
DNA: TGTGCCAGCTCACCCTATCTAGTGGGAGACTATGGCTACACCTTC

V: TRBV5-4
J: TRBJ2-1
D: TRBD2
size: few
CDR3: CASSQGQRGNNEQFF
DNA: TGCGCCAGCAGCCAAGGCCAGCGGGGAAACAATGAGCAGTTCTTC

V: TRBV28
J: TRBJ2-3
D: TRBD2
size: few
CDR3: CASRRGLGLAQYF
DNA: TGTGCCAGCAGGCGAGGACTAGGTCTCGCGCAGTATTTT

V: TRBV4-2
J: TRBJ2-5
D: NA
size: NA
CDR3: CASSLMGAETQYF
DNA: TGTGCCAGCAGCTTGATGGGAGCAGAGACCCAGTACTTC

V: TRBV29-1
J: TRBJ1-3
D: NA
size: few
CDR3: CSVEDVFFGNTIYF
DNA: TGCAGCGTTGAAGATGTTTTCTTCGGAAACACCATATATTTT

V: TRBV7-2
J: TRBJ2-5
D: NA
size: few
CDR3: CASSLVGYGETQYF
DNA: TGTGCCAGCAGCTTAGTGGGCTATGGGGAGACCCAGTACTTC

V: TRBV7-3
J: TRBJ2-1
D: TRBD2
size: few
CDR3: CASSTTSGADEQFF
DNA: TGTGCCAGCAGCACTACTAGCGGGGCCGATGAGCAGTTCTTC

V: TRBV18
J: TRBJ2-7
D: NA
size: few
CDR3: CASSPGGYEQYF
DNA: TGTGCCAGCTCACCGGGGGGCTACGAGCAGTACTTC

V: TRBV29-1
J: TRBJ2-2
D: TRBD1
size: few
CDR3: CSAGQGQGRTGELFF
DNA: TGCAGCGCCGGTCAAGGACAGGGGCGCACCGGGGAGCTGTTTTTT